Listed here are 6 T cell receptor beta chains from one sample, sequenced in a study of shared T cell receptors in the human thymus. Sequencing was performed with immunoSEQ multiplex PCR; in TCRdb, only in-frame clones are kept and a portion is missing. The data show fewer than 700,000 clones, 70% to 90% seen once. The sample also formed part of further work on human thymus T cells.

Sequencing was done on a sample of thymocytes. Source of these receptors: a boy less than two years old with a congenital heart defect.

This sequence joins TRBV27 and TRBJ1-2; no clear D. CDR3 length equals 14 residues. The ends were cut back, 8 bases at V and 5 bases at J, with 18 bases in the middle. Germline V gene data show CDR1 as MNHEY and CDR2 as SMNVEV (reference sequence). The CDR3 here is CASAPRGRRYGYTF. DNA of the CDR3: TGTGCCAGCGCCCCCCGCGGCCGTAGATATGGCTACACCTTC.

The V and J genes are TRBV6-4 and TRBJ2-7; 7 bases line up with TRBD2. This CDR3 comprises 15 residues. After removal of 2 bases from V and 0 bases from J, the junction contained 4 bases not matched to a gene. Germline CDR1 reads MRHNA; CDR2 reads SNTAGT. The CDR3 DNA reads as TGTGCCAGCAGTGACGATGCGGGGGTCTCCTACGAGCAGTACTTC. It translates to CASSDDAGVSYEQYF.

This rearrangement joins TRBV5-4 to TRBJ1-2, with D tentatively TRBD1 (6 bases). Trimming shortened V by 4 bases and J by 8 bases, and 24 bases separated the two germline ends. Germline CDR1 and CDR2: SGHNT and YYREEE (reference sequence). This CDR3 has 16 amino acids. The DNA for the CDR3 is TGTGCCAGCAGCCCCAACGAGGGGGGGGCGTTAGGCGGCTACACCTTC. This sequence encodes CASSPNEGGALGGYTF.

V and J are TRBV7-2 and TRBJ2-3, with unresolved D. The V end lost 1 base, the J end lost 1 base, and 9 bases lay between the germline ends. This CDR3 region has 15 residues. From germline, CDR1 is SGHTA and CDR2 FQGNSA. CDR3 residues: CASSLEPVRTDTQYF. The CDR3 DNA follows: TGTGCCAGCAGCTTAGAGCCGGTCCGCACAGATACGCAGTATTTT. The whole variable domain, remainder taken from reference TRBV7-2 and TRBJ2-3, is GAGVSQSPSNKVTEKGKDVELRCDPISGHTALYWYRQSLGQGLEFLIYFQGNSAPDKSGLPSDRFSAERTGGSVSTLTIQRTQQEDSAVYLCASSLEPVRTDTQYFGPGTRLTVL.

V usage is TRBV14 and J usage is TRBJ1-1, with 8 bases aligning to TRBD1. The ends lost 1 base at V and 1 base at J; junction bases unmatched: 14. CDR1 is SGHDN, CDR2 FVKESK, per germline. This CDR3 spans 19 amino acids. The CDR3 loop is CASSQAPRGPGGQNTEAFF. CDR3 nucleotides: TGTGCCAGCAGCCAAGCTCCCAGGGGGCCAGGCGGCCAGAACACTGAAGCTTTCTTT.

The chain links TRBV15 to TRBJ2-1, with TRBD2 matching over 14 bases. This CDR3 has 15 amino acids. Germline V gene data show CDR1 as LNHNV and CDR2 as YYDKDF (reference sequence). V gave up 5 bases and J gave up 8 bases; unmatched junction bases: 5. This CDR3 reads CATSRTSGRFYEQFF. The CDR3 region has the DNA TGTGCCACCAGCCGGACTAGCGGGAGGTTCTATGAGCAGTTCTTC. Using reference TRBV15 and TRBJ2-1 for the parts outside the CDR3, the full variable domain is DAMVIQNPRYQVTQFGKPVTLSCSQTLNHNVMYWYQQKSSQAPKLLFHYYDKDFNNEADTPDNFQSRRPNTSFCFLDIRSPGLGDTAMYLCATSRTSGRFYEQFFGPGTRLTVL.